This T cell receptor (beta chain) emerged from a study of CD8+ T cells in alopecia areata. Described treatment: oral pan-JAK inhibitor, 5-10 mg twice daily. Study-wide results and caveats: Scalp samples also contribute reads from the resident alphabeta T cells found in normal skin.

V gave up 1 base and J gave up 0 bases, with 16 bases separating them. CDR1 and CDR2 (germline): SQVTM, ANQGSEA. CDR3 length: 16 residues. Remarks on this clone: Its matching antigen is unknown.

cDNA prepared by RNA extraction and subsequent reverse transcription served as the template for sequencing. Assay used: immunoSEQ multiplex PCR; TCRdb lists only in-frame clones, some missing. This table holds about 280,000 clones, 58% found once. V and J are TRBV29-1 and TRBJ2-7; possibly TRBD1 or TRBD2 for D (6 bases each). This TCR was sampled from a human donor with alopecia areata. Sample: CD4+ T cells sorted from blood, taken at week 24, from a patient treated with tofacitinib. CDR3 bases: TGCAGCGTTGAAGTCGTGCTGCGGGACACCTCCTACGAGCAGTACTTC. Its protein is CSVEVVLRDTSYEQYF.